This note documents a single TCR beta chain sequence. The antigen remains undetermined. This entry comes from a study of cytomegalovirus exposure and HLA in healthy donors. It was the roughly 120-subject validation cohort, separate from the approximately 670-subject first cohort, to which the donors belonged. CDR1 and CDR2 from the germline V gene are MNHNY and SVGAGI (reference sequence). The CDR3 has 14 residues. Unmatched junction bases numbered 0, after V lost 0 bases and J lost 4 bases. Regarding the study as a whole: Three chains tied to CMV proved CMV antigen-specific in vitro. Later, an analysis found that TCR clusters from the first cohort tended to co-occur in the 130 or so validation repertoires.

Sequencing was performed with immunoSEQ multiplex PCR; in TCRdb, only in-frame clones are kept and a portion is missing. The table includes about 74,000 clones, 94% detected once. The sequence was obtained from a woman between 18 and 30 years old in good health and CMV-seropositive. The chain employs TRBV6-6 and TRBJ1-1; 9 positions match TRBD1. The sample consisted of PBMCs. The DNA of the CDR3 is TGTGCCAGCAGTTACTCGACAGGGGGCACTGAAGCTTTCTTT. Translation gives CASSYSTGGTEAFF.